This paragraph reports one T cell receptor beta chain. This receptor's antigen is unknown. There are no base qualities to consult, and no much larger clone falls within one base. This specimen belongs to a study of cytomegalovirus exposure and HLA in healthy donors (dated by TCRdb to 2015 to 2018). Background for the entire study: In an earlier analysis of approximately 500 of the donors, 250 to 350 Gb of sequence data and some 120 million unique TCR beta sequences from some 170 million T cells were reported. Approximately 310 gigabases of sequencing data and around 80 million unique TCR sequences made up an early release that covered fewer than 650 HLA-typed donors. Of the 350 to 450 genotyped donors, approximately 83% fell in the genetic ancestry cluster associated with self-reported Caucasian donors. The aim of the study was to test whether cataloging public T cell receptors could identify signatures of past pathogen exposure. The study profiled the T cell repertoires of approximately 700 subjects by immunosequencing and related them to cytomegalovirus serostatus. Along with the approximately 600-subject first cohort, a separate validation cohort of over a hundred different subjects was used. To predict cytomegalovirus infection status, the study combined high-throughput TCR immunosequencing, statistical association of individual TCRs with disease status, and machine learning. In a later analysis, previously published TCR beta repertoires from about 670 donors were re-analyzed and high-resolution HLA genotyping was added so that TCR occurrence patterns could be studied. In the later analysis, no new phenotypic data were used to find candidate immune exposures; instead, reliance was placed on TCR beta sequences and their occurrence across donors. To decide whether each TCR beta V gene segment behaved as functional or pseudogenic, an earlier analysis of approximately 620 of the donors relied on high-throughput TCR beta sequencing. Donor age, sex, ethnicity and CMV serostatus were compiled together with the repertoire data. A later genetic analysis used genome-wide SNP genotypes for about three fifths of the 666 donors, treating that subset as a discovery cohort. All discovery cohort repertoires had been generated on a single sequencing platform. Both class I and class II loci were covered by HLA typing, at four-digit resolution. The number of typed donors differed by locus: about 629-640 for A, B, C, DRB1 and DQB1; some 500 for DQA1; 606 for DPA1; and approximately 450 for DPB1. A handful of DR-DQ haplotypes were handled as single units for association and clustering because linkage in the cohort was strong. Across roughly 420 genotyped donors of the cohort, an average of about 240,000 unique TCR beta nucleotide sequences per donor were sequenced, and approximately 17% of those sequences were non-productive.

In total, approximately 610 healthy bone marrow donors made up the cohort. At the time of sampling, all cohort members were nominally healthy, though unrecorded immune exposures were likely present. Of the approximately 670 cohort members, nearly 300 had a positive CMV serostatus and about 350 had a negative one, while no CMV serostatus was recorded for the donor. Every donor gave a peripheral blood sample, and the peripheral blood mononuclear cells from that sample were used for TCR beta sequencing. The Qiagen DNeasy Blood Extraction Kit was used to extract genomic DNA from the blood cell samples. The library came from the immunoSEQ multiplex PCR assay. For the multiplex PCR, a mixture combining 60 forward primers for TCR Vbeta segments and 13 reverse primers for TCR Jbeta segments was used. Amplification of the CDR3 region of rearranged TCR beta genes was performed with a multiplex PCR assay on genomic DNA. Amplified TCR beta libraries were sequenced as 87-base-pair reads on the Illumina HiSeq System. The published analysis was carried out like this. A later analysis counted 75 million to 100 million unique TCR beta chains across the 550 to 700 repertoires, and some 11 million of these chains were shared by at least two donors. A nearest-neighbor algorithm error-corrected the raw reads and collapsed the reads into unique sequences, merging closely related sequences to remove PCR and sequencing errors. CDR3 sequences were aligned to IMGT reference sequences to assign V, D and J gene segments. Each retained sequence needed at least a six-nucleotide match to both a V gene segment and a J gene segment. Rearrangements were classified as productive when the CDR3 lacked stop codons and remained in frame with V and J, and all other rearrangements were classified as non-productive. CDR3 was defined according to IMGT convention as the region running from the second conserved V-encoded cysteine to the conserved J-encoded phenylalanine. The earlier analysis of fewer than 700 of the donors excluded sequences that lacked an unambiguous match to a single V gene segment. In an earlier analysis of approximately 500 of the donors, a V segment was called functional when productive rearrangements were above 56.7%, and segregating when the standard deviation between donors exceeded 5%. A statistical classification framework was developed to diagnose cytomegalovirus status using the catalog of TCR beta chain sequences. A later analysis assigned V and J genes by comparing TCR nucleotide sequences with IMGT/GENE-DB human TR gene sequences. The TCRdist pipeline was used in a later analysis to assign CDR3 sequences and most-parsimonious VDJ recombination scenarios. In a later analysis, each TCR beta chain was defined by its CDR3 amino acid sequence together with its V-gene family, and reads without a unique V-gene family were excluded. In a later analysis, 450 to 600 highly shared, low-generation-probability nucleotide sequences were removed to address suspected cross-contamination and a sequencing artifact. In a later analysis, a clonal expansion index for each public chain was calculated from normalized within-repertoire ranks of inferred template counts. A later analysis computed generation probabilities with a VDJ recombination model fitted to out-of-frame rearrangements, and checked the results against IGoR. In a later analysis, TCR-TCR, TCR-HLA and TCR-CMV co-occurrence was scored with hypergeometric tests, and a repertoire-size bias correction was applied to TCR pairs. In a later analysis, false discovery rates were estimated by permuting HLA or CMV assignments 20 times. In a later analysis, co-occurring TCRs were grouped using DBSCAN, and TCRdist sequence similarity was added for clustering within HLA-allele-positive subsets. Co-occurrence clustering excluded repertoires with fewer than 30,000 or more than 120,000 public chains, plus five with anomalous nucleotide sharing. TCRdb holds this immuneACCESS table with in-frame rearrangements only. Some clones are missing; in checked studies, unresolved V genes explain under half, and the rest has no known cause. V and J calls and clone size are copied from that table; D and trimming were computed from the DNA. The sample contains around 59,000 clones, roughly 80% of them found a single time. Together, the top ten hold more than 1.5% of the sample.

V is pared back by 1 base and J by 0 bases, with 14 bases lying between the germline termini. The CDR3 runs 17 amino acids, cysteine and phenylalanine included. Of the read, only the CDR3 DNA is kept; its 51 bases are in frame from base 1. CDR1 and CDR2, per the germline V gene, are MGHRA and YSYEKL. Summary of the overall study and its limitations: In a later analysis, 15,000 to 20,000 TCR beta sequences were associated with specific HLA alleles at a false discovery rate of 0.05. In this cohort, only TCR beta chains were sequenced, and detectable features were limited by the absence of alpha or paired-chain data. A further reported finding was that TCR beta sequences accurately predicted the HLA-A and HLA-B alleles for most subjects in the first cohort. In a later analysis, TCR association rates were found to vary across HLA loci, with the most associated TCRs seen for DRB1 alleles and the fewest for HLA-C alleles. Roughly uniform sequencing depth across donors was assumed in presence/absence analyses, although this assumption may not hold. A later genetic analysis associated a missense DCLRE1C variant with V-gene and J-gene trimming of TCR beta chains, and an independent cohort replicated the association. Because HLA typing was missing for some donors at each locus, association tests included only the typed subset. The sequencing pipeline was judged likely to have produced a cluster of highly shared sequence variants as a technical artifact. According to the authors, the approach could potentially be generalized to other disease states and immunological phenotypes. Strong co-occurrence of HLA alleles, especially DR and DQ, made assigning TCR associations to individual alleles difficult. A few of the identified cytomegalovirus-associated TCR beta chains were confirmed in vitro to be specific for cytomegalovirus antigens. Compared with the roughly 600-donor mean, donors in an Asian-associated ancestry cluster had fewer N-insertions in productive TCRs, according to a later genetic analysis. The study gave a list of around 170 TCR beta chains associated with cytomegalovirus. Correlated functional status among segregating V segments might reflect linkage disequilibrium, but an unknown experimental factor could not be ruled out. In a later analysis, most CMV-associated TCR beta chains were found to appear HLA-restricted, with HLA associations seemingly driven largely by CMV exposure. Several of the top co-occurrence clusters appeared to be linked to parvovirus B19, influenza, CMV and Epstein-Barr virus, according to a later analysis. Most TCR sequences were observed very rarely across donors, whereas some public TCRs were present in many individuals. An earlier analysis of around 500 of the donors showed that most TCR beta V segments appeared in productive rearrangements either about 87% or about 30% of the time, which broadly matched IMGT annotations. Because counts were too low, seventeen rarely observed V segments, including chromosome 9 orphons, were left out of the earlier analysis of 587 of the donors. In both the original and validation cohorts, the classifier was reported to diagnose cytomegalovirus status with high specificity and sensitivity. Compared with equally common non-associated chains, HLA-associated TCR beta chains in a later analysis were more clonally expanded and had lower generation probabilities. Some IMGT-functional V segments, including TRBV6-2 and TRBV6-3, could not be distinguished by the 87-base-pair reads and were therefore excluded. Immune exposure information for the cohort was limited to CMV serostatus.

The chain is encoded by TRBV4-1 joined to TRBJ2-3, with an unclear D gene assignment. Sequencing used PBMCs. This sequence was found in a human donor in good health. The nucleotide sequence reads TGCGCCAGCAGCCAAGCCCACGGCGGAACTAGCACAGATACGCAGTATTTT. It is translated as CASSQAHGGTSTDTQYF.